This TCR beta chain was sequenced during a study of T cells after yellow fever vaccination (dated 2019 in TCRdb). In terms of the full investigation: The SMART-Seq v4 Ultra Low Input RNA kit was used to prepare libraries from fractions with low cell numbers. To track T-cell clones before and after primary and booster YFV17D yellow fever vaccination, bulk TCR alpha and beta repertoires were sequenced longitudinally. Two healthy male donors, one aged 18 to 29 and one aged 30 to 40 years, were included in the cohort. Blood was drawn at multiple timepoints before and after primary and secondary immunization, with bulk PBMC replicates and cell subsets isolated. Results the study describes overall, beyond this receptor: Computational filtering was needed because FACS-sorted repertoires could contain abundant contaminating clonotypes from the bulk population. Most clones expanded after primary vaccination were re-detected after the booster (almost 97% of CD4 and about 88% of CD8), suggesting broad memory maintenance. Compared with the primary T-cell response, the secondary T-cell response was weaker but faster, peaking on day 5 rather than day 15. A small share of clonotypes was detected in both CD4 and CD8 compartments, with the overlap likely arising from convergent recombination. Only two donors were included in the study, so the extent to which the findings can be generalized is limited.

The treatment or condition tag for this specimen amounts to: live attenuated yellow fever vaccine strain. At each blood-draw timepoint, two biological replicates of bulk PBMCs were collected. PBMCs were isolated from peripheral blood using a standard Ficoll-Paque protocol. TriZol was used to extract RNA from bulk PBMCs, CD4 and CD8 fractions, and dextramer-positive and dextramer-negative fractions. TCR cDNA was made using 5'RACE template switching, a step that added a universal primer site and unique molecular identifiers. cDNA synthesis was primed from both the TCR alpha and TCR beta constant segments. Library amplification involved two PCR steps, and the second step added sample barcodes and sequencing adapters. Sequencing of libraries was done on Illumina HiSeq 2500 (2x100 bp) or NovaSeq (2x150 bp). The original methods were these. Reads were demultiplexed and collapsed into UMI consensus sequences with MIGEC, and V(D)J alignment was performed with MiXCR. Vaccine-responding clonotypes were identified with edgeR using replicate PBMC samples, with FDR below 0.01 and a log2 fold change above 5 up to day 15 being required. Each bulk clonotype was labeled CD4 or CD8 based on which sequenced repertoire, CD4 or CD8, contained the clonotype at higher abundance. TCRdb passed the public sequencing reads through fastp at Q25 and MiXCR, retaining productive beta sequences. Records with the same CDR3 protein are collapsed into one entry carrying the most frequent genes and DNA. TCRdb's processing, not the authors' own work, is the source of the V and J calls. The sample table records roughly 300,000 distinct CDR3 sequences; roughly 8.4% of these occur just once. 17% of the sample belongs to the ten largest clones.

Including the terminal cysteine and phenylalanine, the CDR3 comprises 12 residues. Only CDR3 DNA is held: 36 bases, read in frame from base 1. The V end gives up 8 bases and the J end 3 bases, leaving 1 base in the junction not matched to a gene. For CDR1 and CDR2, the germline V gene lists SNHLY and FYNNEI. This clonotype was picked up a small number of times. Its cognate antigen has yet to be identified. The input lacks base qualities; no much larger clone sits a single base away. The sequence joins TRBV2 to TRBJ2-7; 10 central nucleotides agree with TRBD2. This specimen was PBMCs, taken roughly 47 days after the first yellow fever vaccination. The receptor's source is a man aged 18 to 35 who received the YFV17D yellow fever vaccine. The CDR3 region has the sequence CASWTSGYEQYF. The nucleotides are TGTGCCAGCTGGACTAGCGGCTACGAGCAGTACTTC.